Many counts were recorded for the clone carrying this TCR beta chain. This sample stems from a study of T-cell reconstitution after alpha-beta-depleted transplantation in children. Preparation of the TCRbeta library was carried out with unique molecular identifiers. Via MiXCR, TCRdb re-called the PCR reads, giving one row per CDR3 protein. There are 240,000 or so distinct CDR3 sequences in the sample; more than 10% occur only once, and 2% to 3% lies in the top ten. The sample here was PBMCs from the stem cell graft donor, taken from the stem cell graft. This TCR was recovered from a human donor who donated a stem cell graft to a child with acute lymphoblastic leukemia.

The CDR3 is CASSLESQTKDTQYF. The CDR3 DNA sequence: TGCGCCAGCAGCTTGGAATCACAGACCAAAGATACGCAGTATTTT. V gene TRBV5-1 combines with J gene TRBJ2-3; D is uncertain. CDR1 is SGHRS and CDR2 is YFSETQ in the germline V gene. V dropped 0 bases and J dropped 5 bases, with 13 bases sitting between them. The CDR3 totals 15 residues.